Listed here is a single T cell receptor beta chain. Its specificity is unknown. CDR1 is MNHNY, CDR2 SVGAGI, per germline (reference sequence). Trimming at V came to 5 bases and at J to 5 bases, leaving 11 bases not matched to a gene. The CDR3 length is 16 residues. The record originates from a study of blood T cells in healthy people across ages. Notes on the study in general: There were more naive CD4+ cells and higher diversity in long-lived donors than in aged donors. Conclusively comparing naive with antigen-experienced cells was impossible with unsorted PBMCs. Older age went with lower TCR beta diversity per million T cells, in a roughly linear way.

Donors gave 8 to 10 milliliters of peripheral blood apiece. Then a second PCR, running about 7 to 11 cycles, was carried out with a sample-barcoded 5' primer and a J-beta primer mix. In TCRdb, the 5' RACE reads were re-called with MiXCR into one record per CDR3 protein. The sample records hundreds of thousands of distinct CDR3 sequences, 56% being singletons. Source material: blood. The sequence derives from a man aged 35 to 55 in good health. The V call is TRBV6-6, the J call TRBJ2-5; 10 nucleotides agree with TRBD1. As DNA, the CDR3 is TGTGCCAGCAGTCACCCCTGGGGACAGGGGCGGGAGACCCAGTACTTC. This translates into CASSHPWGQGRETQYF.